What follows are 29 T cell receptor beta chains derived from one specimen sequenced in a study of blood T cell repertoires in COVID-19. Generated by immunoSEQ multiplex PCR, the TCRdb table keeps only in-frame clones and is missing some. The table has roughly 200,000 clones, roughly 85% seen once. The sequenced material came from peripheral blood. The receptors originated from a woman aged 18-29 years who had recovered from COVID-19.

This clone was recorded once. The chain has TRBV3-1 (or the pseudogene TRBV3-2) and TRBJ1-1, with 8 bases identical to TRBD1. Germline-derived CDR1 and CDR2 are LGHDT and YNNKEL (reference sequence). CDR3 length equals 16 residues. V trimming: 4 bases; J trimming: 7 bases; junction bases outside the gene matches: 14. CDR3 DNA sequence: TGTGCCAGCAGCCGGGGAGTGCTTCAGGGGGCCGGTGAAGCTTTCTTT. It yields the protein CASSRGVLQGAGEAFF.

The rearrangement links TRBV6-4 to TRBJ1-6; D gene unclear. This CDR3 is 14 amino acids long. Per the germline V gene, CDR1 is MRHNA and CDR2 is SNTAGT. V gave up 6 bases and J gave up 8 bases, with 14 bases separating them. The CDR3, as DNA: TGTGCCAGCAGGTCGGGGTACAAAGATTCACCCCTCCACTTT. Translating it yields CASRSGYKDSPLHF.

The genes are TRBV6-5 and TRBJ1-2; D ambiguous. Germline values: CDR1 MNHEY, CDR2 SVGAGI. Trimming took off 6 bases at V and 4 bases at J, with 18 bases between the two ends. The CDR3 extends over 15 amino acids. The CDR3: CASSRSPRVGYGYTF. CDR3 DNA sequence: TGTGCCAGCAGCCGATCCCCTCGGGTTGGCTATGGCTACACCTTC.

The V call is TRBV5-1, the J call TRBJ1-4; no reliable D call. The CDR3 spans 15 residues. The V end lost 0 bases, the J end lost 8 bases, and 14 bases lay between the germline ends. Germline CDR1 SGHRS, CDR2 YFSETQ. CDR3 coding DNA: TGCGCCAGCAGCTTGGGAGACGGCGCAGGAGAAAAACTGTTTTTT. Translating gives CASSLGDGAGEKLFF.

J is TRBJ2-7 and V is TRBV5-6; 9 positions agree with TRBD1. The J segment lost 4 bases and the V segment lost 4 bases, leaving 6 bases of the junction unmatched. Germline values: CDR1 SGHDT, CDR2 YYEEEE. This CDR3 contains 14 residues. In DNA, the CDR3 is TGTGCCAGCAGCCTGGGGACAGGGATATACGAGCAGTACTTC. Translated: CASSLGTGIYEQYF. Drawing the rest from reference TRBV5-6 and TRBJ2-7, the complete variable domain is DAGVTQSPTHLIKTRGQQVTLRCSPKSGHDTVSWYQQALGQGPQFIFQYYEEEERQRGNFPDRFSGHQFPNYSSELNVNALLLGDSALYLCASSLGTGIYEQYFGPGTRLTVT.

Concerning this clone: Other DNA variants within this sample encode the same CDR3. The V and J genes are TRBV6-1 and TRBJ1-5, with D possibly matching TRBD1 (6 bases). Germline-derived CDR1 and CDR2 are MNHNS and SASEGT. V lost 3 bases to trimming and J lost 4 bases, with 7 bases between them. The CDR3 runs 13 residues. The CDR3 DNA reads as TGTGCCAGCAGTGACAGGGGAAATCAGCCCCAGCATTTT. It is translated as CASSDRGNQPQHF.

The chain uses TRBV7-2 and TRBJ2-1; the match to TRBD2 covers 10 bases. CDR1 is SGHTA and CDR2 is FQGNSA in the germline V gene. After removal of 3 bases from V and 7 bases from J, the junction contained 9 bases not matched to a gene. The CDR3 totals 16 residues. CDR3 sequence (DNA): TGTGCCAGCAGCTTGTCAACTAGCGGGACAGAGAATGAGCAGTTCTTC. It is translated as CASSLSTSGTENEQFF. Supplemented by reference TRBV7-2 and TRBJ2-1, the full variable domain reads GAGVSQSPSNKVTEKGKDVELRCDPISGHTALYWYRQSLGQGLEFLIYFQGNSAPDKSGLPSDRFSAERTGGSVSTLTIQRTQQEDSAVYLCASSLSTSGTENEQFFGPGTRLTVL.

The chain couples TRBV3-1 (or the pseudogene TRBV3-2) to TRBJ2-2, with D possibly being TRBD2 (6 bases). Per germline, CDR1 LGHDT and CDR2 YNNKEL (reference sequence). V lost 6 bases to trimming and J lost 5 bases, with 13 bases between them. The CDR3 loop spans 14 amino acids. Here the CDR3 DNA reads TGTGCCAGCAGTTTGAGGGGAGGAACCGGGGAGCTGTTTTTT. It yields the protein CASSLRGGTGELFF.

V gene TRBV11-1 combines with J gene TRBJ1-4, with TRBD1 identical over 8 bases. There are 15 residues in the CDR3. The ends lost 4 bases at V and 6 bases at J; junction bases unmatched: 7. Germline CDR1 reads SGHAT; CDR2 reads FQDESV (reference sequence). The CDR3, as DNA: TGTGCCAGCAGCTCTCAGGGGGCGCCTGATGAAAAACTGTTTTTT. Amino acid sequence: CASSSQGAPDEKLFF.

CDR3 in DNA: TGTGCCAGCAGGTCGCAGGGCAGGGTACGAACCGGGGAGCTGTTTTTT. This sequence encodes CASRSQGRVRTGELFF. The chain links TRBV5-5 to TRBJ2-2, with D possibly TRBD1 on 5 matching bases. Germline V gene lookup returns CDR1 SGHKS and CDR2 YYEKEE (reference sequence). The CDR3 is 16 amino acids. With 5 bases removed from V and 5 bases from J, the gap between germline ends came to 19 bases.

The chain carries TRBV19 and TRBJ1-4, with TRBD1 identical over 7 bases. V dropped 3 bases and J dropped 8; count of bases not matched to a gene: 12. This CDR3 contains 16 residues. Germline loops: CDR1 LNHDA, CDR2 SQIVND (reference sequence). As DNA, the CDR3 is TGTGCCAGTAGTATTGGTTATAACAGGGGTGGCGAAAAACTGTTTTTT. It specifies CASSIGYNRGGEKLFF.

This sequence joins TRBV27 and TRBJ1-2; D is possibly TRBD1 (6 bases). Germline values: CDR1 MNHEY, CDR2 SMNVEV (reference sequence). Trimming took off 6 bases at V and 3 bases at J, with 11 bases between the two ends. The CDR3 contains 13 residues. CDR3 in amino acids: CASSKTGHYGYTF. The CDR3 coding sequence is TGTGCCAGCAGCAAGACAGGCCACTATGGCTACACCTTC.

V is TRBV5-1 and J is TRBJ1-5, with a weak D call TRBD1 (5 bases). Trimming shortened V by 5 bases and J by 3 bases, and 12 bases separated the two germline ends. The CDR3 extends over 14 amino acids. Germline values: CDR1 SGHRS, CDR2 YFSETQ. The CDR3 reads CASSLDSANQPQHF. The CDR3 DNA reads as TGCGCCAGCAGTCTAGACAGTGCCAATCAGCCCCAGCATTTT.

The V call is TRBV7-9, the J call TRBJ2-5, with 11 positions matching TRBD2. V lost 4 bases, J lost 4 bases, and 8 bases stayed unmatched. Germline CDR1 SEHNR, CDR2 FQNEAQ (reference sequence). The length of the CDR3 is 16 residues. CDR3 amino acids: CASSSPTSGMGETQYF. The CDR3 region has the DNA TGTGCCAGCAGCTCCCCGACTAGCGGGATGGGAGAGACCCAGTACTTC.

The rearrangement uses TRBV21-1 and TRBJ2-7; no check of the table's D call, TRBD1, against the DNA was made. TRBV21-1 is flagged as a pseudogene. The CDR3 is made up of 14 amino acids. The CDR3, as DNA: TGTGCCAGCAACCACCGGGACAGGGGCTACGAGCAGTACTTC. It translates to CASNHRDRGYEQYF.

V gene TRBV7-9 combines with J gene TRBJ1-5; tentative D call: TRBD1 (5 bases). Germline loops: CDR1 SEHNR, CDR2 FQNEAQ (reference sequence). The CDR3 runs 15 residues. V was pared by 1 base and J by 3 bases, with 10 bases between. In DNA form, the CDR3 reads TGTGCCAGCAGCTTAGGGGGGGAATTCAATCAGCCCCAGCATTTT. Its protein product is CASSLGGEFNQPQHF.

This clone was found a few times. The rearrangement uses TRBV19 and TRBJ1-6; D is perhaps TRBD1 (5 bases). The CDR3 sequence is 13 residues long. The germline CDR1 and CDR2 sequences are LNHDA and SQIVND (reference sequence). V lost 6 bases, J lost 13 bases, and 16 bases lay in between. CDR3 residues: CASRLQVIGPLHF. CDR3 in DNA: TGTGCCAGTAGGCTACAGGTCATTGGGCCCCTCCACTTT.

The chain uses TRBV5-1 and TRBJ2-7; 10 nucleotides match TRBD2. This CDR3 region has 14 residues. Germline V CDR1 and CDR2: SGHRS, YFSETQ. V shed 4 bases, J shed 3 bases, and the junction held 4 bases outside the gene matches. The CDR3 spells CASSVLAGDYEQYF. DNA for the CDR3: TGCGCCAGCAGCGTTCTAGCGGGGGACTACGAGCAGTACTTC.

The J gene is TRBJ2-7, the V gene TRBV9; D is perhaps TRBD1 (6 bases). This CDR3 is built from 18 residues. From germline, CDR1 is SGDLS and CDR2 YYNGEE. Trimming took off 2 bases at V and 3 bases at J, with 24 bases between the two ends. CDR3 sequence (DNA): TGTGCCAGCAGCGTTGGACAGAAAGGAGGAGGTGAAGGCTACGAGCAGTACTTC. This gives the protein CASSVGQKGGGEGYEQYF.

The chain couples TRBV4-2 to TRBJ2-7, with a tentative D call TRBD1 (6 bases). The V and J ends lost 7 bases and 4 bases respectively, with 20 bases between them. This CDR3 comprises 15 residues. The germline V gene has CDR1 LGHNA and CDR2 YNFKEQ. In DNA form, the CDR3 reads TGTGCCAGCAACCAGCAAGGGGGAAGGGGGTACGAGCAGTACTTC. Translating it yields CASNQQGGRGYEQYF.

The rearrangement links TRBV7-2 to TRBJ1-2, with D perhaps matching TRBD1 (5 bases). The CDR3 extends over 14 amino acids. Trimming took off 2 bases at V and 2 bases at J, with 9 bases between the two ends. Germline V CDR1 and CDR2: SGHTA, FQGNSA. As DNA, the CDR3 is TGTGCCAGCAGCTTACAGGGTCTCAACTATGGCTACACCTTC. This encodes CASSLQGLNYGYTF. The full variable domain, in which reference TRBV7-2 and TRBJ1-2 provide the parts outside the CDR3, is GAGVSQSPSNKVTEKGKDVELRCDPISGHTALYWYRQSLGQGLEFLIYFQGNSAPDKSGLPSDRFSAERTGGSVSTLTIQRTQQEDSAVYLCASSLQGLNYGYTFGSGTRLTVV.

The chain links TRBV5-6 to TRBJ2-7, with 9 bases matching TRBD2. The CDR3 covers 14 residues. Germline values: CDR1 SGHDT, CDR2 YYEEEE. V was pared by 3 bases and J by 4 bases, with 5 bases of the junction left unmatched. CDR3 nucleotide sequence: TGTGCCAGCAGCTCAGGACTAGCGCTTTACGAGCAGTACTTC. It specifies CASSSGLALYEQYF.

The CDR3 DNA follows: TGTGCCAGTAATGGAGGGTATAATTCACCCCTCCACTTT. Translating it yields CASNGGYNSPLHF. The V call is TRBV19, the J call TRBJ1-6, with no clear D. The CDR3 loop spans 13 amino acids. Between the trimmed V and J ends, which lost 7 bases and 4 bases, there was a span of 8 bases. Germline V lookup: CDR1 LNHDA, CDR2 SQIVND (reference sequence).

This clone was observed once. This chain uses TRBV9 with TRBJ2-3, with 12 positions matching TRBD2. Germline V CDR1 and CDR2: SGDLS, YYNGEE. Trimming took 3 bases from V and 2 from J; bases not matched to a gene: 22. This CDR3 is 22 amino acids long. In DNA form, the CDR3 reads TGTGCCAGCAGCGCGACTAGCGGGAGAGTATGGGGAACAAGCTTGGACACAGATACGCAGTATTTT. As protein: CASSATSGRVWGTSLDTDTQYF.

The CDR3 nucleotides read TGCGCCAGCACCCTGATACAGGGGGCCACTGAAGCTTTCTTT. Its protein product is CASTLIQGATEAFF. The chain links TRBV5-1 to TRBJ1-1; 9 bases are shared with TRBD1. The CDR3 runs 14 residues. Germline V gene sequence: CDR1 SGHRS, CDR2 YFSETQ. Trimming at V came to 6 bases and at J to 4 bases, leaving 7 bases not matched to a gene.

In this sample, this clone turned up once. V is TRBV7-2 and J is TRBJ1-2; TRBD1 might be the D (5 bases). The V and J ends lost 3 bases and 0 bases respectively, with 11 bases between them. The CDR3 covers 15 residues. Germline V gene lookup returns CDR1 SGHTA and CDR2 FQGNSA. The CDR3: CASSFQGHSNYGYTF. The DNA of the CDR3 is TGTGCCAGCAGCTTTCAGGGCCATTCTAACTATGGCTACACCTTC.

The V call is TRBV11-1, the J call TRBJ2-2; 9 bases are shared with TRBD1. CDR3 length: 16 residues. J lost 6 bases, V lost 5 bases, and 10 bases had no gene match. Germline CDR1 reads SGHAT; CDR2 reads FQDESV (reference sequence). The DNA of the CDR3 is TGTGCCAGCAGCCAAATCACAGGGGGCATGGCCGGGGAGCTGTTTTTT. Translating it yields CASSQITGGMAGELFF.

CDR3 nucleotides: TGTGCCAGCAAGCCAGCAGGAAATGAAAAACTGTTTTTT. This codes for CASKPAGNEKLFF. This chain joins TRBV3-1 (or the pseudogene TRBV3-2) and TRBJ1-4; D gene ambiguous. Trimming pared 7 bases from V and 5 bases from J, leaving 11 bases between. This CDR3 spans 13 amino acids. Germline-derived CDR1 and CDR2 are LGHDT and YNNKEL (reference sequence).

V usage is TRBV7-2 and J usage is TRBJ2-1; TRBD1 matches 7 bases. Germline values: CDR1 SGHTA, CDR2 FQGNSA. The CDR3 is 16 residues long. The V gene end was trimmed by 2 bases and the J gene end by 9 bases; junction bases not matched to a gene: 13. This CDR3 is CASSLIGTENKGEQFF. The CDR3 DNA reads TGTGCCAGCAGCTTAATAGGGACAGAAAATAAGGGTGAGCAGTTCTTC.